Below, 5 T cell receptor beta chains from the same sample are listed, as sequenced in a study. Each CDR3 protein is one row after TCRdb ran MiXCR on the 5' RACE reads. The sample holds under 35,000 distinct CDR3 sequences, roughly 25% seen once. Sequencing input: memory CD4+ T cells sorted from blood. Subset in this sample: memory CD4+ T cells, CD4+CD45RO+CD25-. These receptors were collected from a female donor with breast cancer.

To note about this clonotype: A read error may account for a junction end that differs from germline. The CDR3 bases are TGTGCCTGCAGCTGGACAGGGGGGTACGAGCAGTACTTC. Protein product: CACSWTGGYEQYF. The chain uses TRBV27 and TRBJ2-7; 10 nucleotides align to TRBD1. CDR1 and CDR2 from the germline V gene are MNHEY and SMNVEV (reference sequence). The CDR3 covers 13 residues.

This clonotype was found many times. The chain carries TRBV6-2 or TRBV6-3 and TRBJ2-3; D is unresolved. This CDR3 contains 11 residues. The ends were cut back, 7 bases at V and 8 bases at J, with 10 bases in the middle. Per germline, CDR1 MNHEY and CDR2 SVGEGT. For the CDR3, the DNA is TGTGCCAGCACCCAAGGTGCTACGCAGTATTTT. It translates to CASTQGATQYF.

This clonotype was counted only a few times. V gene TRBV5-4 combines with J gene TRBJ2-2, with TRBD2 as a possible D gene (5 bases). With 7 bases removed from V and 7 bases from J, the gap between germline ends came to 11 bases. The germline V gene encodes CDR1 SGHNT and CDR2 YYREEE (reference sequence). CDR3 length equals 12 residues. In DNA, the CDR3 is TGTGCCAGCGGGAGAGTGAGCGGGGAGCTGTTTTTT. Encoded protein: CASGRVSGELFF.

This clonotype has a count of ten or more. The genes are TRBV20-1 and TRBJ2-1; the match to TRBD1 covers 9 bases. CDR3 length: 15 residues. CDR1 DFQATT and CDR2 SNEGSKA come from the germline V gene (reference sequence). With 2 bases clipped from V and 10 bases from J, the junction kept 12 bases outside the gene matches. The CDR3 is CSARPPGTGQSEQFF. The CDR3 DNA is TGCAGTGCTAGACCCCCCGGGACAGGGCAATCGGAGCAGTTCTTC.

The sample holds a few counts of this clonotype. The chain carries TRBV24-1 and TRBJ2-5; 7 bases align to TRBD2. V dropped 3 bases and J dropped 2; count of bases not matched to a gene: 5. The germline CDR1 and CDR2 sequences are KGHDR and SFDVKD. This CDR3 is 15 amino acids long. CDR3 in DNA: TGTGCCACCAGTGATCCGCTAGCGGAGCAAGAGACCCAGTACTTC. Translating it yields CATSDPLAEQETQYF.